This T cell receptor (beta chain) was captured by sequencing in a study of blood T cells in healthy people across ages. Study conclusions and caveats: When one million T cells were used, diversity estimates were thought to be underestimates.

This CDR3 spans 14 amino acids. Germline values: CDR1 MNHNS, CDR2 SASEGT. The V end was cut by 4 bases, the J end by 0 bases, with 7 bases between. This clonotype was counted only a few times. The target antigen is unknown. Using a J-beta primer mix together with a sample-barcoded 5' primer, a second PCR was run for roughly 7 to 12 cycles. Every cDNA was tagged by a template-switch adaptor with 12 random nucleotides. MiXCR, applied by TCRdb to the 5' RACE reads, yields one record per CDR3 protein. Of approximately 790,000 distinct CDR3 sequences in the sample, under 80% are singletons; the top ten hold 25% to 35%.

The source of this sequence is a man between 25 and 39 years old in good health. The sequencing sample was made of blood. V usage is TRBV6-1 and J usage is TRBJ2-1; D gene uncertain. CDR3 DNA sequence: TGTGCCAGCAGTGTTGGGGTCTCCTACAATGAGCAGTTCTTC. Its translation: CASSVGVSYNEQFF.